These T cell receptor beta chains were read from a single sample in a study of T cell responses to AZD1222 COVID-19 vaccine. Assay: immunoSEQ multiplex PCR; the TCRdb copy retains only in-frame clones and omits some. The profile shows some 120,000 clones, around 85% of them singletons. Specimen: peripheral blood, collected on day 0 of MenACWY control vaccination. These receptors originate from an adult in good health. The CDR3 runs from the conserved cysteine through the conserved F or W. The D gene is left open where the match is weak. The listing skips clone size in some rows; elsewhere it reads once, few, many or a size class.

NA	TRBV7-9	19	once	TRBJ1-1	CASSLPRMTGDGRRTEAFF	TGTGCCAGCAGCTTACCGCGAATGACAGGAGATGGGAGAAGGACTGAAGCTTTCTTT
NA	TRBV3-1/TRBV3-2	18	once	TRBJ1-4	CASSQGGRGGAPNEKLFF	TGTGCCAGCAGCCAAGGGGGGAGGGGAGGAGCGCCTAATGAAAAACTGTTTTTT
NA	TRBV27	15	NA	TRBJ2-1	CASSRSLHKGNEQFF	TGTGCCAGCAGTCGGTCCCTTCATAAGGGCAATGAGCAGTTCTTC
NA	TRBV7-2	13	NA	TRBJ2-2	CAEGWRNTGELFF	TGTGCCGAGGGGTGGCGAAACACCGGGGAGCTGTTTTTT
NA	TRBV11-2	15	NA	TRBJ1-2	CASSLDGRSNYGYTF	TGTGCCAGCAGCTTAGATGGCAGGAGTAACTATGGCTACACCTTC
NA	TRBV15	14	NA	TRBJ1-4	CATSTNPGPYKLFF	TGTGCCACCAGTACTAATCCGGGACCGTACAAACTGTTTTTT
NA	TRBV28	13	NA	TRBJ1-5	CASSLGINQPQHF	TGTGCCAGCAGTTTGGGGATTAATCAGCCCCAGCATTTT
TRBD1	TRBV18	13	NA	TRBJ1-2	CASSSDRAYGYTF	TGTGCCAGCTCATCTGACAGGGCCTATGGCTACACCTTC
NA	TRBV30	13	NA	TRBJ1-5	CAWSVAAHQPQHF	TGTGCCTGGAGTGTGGCAGCCCATCAGCCCCAGCATTTT
NA	TRBV28	15	NA	TRBJ1-4	CASRPGETTNEKLFF	TGTGCCAGCAGGCCGGGGGAAACAACTAATGAAAAACTGTTTTTT
NA	TRBV6-2/TRBV6-3	17	NA	TRBJ1-2	CASSSSDWGRWDYGYTF	TGTGCCAGCAGTTCTTCCGACTGGGGGCGTTGGGACTATGGCTACACCTTC
NA	TRBV3-1/TRBV3-2	15	NA	TRBJ2-3	CASSPRVGVTDTQYF	TGTGCCAGCAGTCCCAGGGTGGGGGTGACAGATACGCAGTATTTT
NA	TRBV5-1	16	once	TRBJ2-1	CASSLGKGTRGDEQFF	TGCGCCAGCAGCTTGGGGAAGGGAACTCGCGGGGATGAGCAGTTCTTC
NA	TRBV7-2	17	NA	TRBJ2-2	CASSLAISPYQGGELFF	TGTGCCAGCAGCTTAGCGATATCCCCATATCAAGGTGGGGAGCTGTTTTTT
NA	TRBV5-6	14	few	TRBJ1-6	CASSRGQTGSPLHF	TGTGCCAGCAGCCGAGGACAGACCGGATCACCCCTCCACTTT
TRBD1	TRBV4-3	15	NA	TRBJ1-2	CASSQATQGSYGYTF	TGCGCCAGCAGCCAAGCTACACAGGGGAGCTATGGCTACACCTTC
TRBD1	TRBV19	15	NA	TRBJ1-2	CASSPHSRGKNGYTF	TGTGCCAGTAGTCCCCACTCCAGGGGGAAGAATGGCTACACCTTC
NA	TRBV4-2	14	NA	TRBJ1-2	CASSPGQNNYGYTF	TGTGCCAGCAGCCCCGGCCAGAATAACTATGGCTACACCTTC
NA	TRBV19	13	few	TRBJ1-2	CASSPRADYGYTF	TGTGCCAGTAGTCCGCGCGCAGACTATGGCTACACCTTC
NA	TRBV10-3	17	NA	TRBJ1-5	CAISESPGSGSNQPQHF	TGTGCCATCAGTGAAAGCCCAGGATCCGGTAGCAATCAGCCCCAGCATTTT
NA	TRBV7-2	15	NA	TRBJ1-1	CASSSQTTGNTEAFF	TGTGCCAGCAGCTCCCAGACGACAGGAAACACTGAAGCTTTCTTT
NA	TRBV7-2	14	NA	TRBJ2-7	CASSPRSEPYEQYF	TGTGCCAGCAGCCCGCGGTCGGAGCCCTACGAGCAGTACTTC
NA	TRBV6-2/TRBV6-3	14	NA	TRBJ2-7	CASSYSRGVYEQYF	TGTGCCAGCAGTTACTCGAGGGGGGTCTACGAGCAGTACTTC
NA	TRBV14	15	NA	TRBJ2-7	CASSQDLVGGYEQYF	TGTGCCAGCAGCCAAGATCTCGTCGGGGGCTACGAGCAGTACTTC
NA	TRBV28	13	few	TRBJ2-5	CASSDSGGETQYF	TGTGCCAGCAGTGACTCTGGGGGGGAGACCCAGTACTTC
NA	TRBV5-5	14	NA	TRBJ1-2	CASSLDEGLYGYTF	TGTGCCAGCAGCTTGGATGAGGGGCTCTATGGCTACACCTTC
NA	TRBV10-1	17	NA	TRBJ2-1	CASSEVGGSSSYNEQFF	TGCGCCAGCAGTGAAGTTGGGGGGTCGAGCTCCTACAATGAGCAGTTCTTC
TRBD1	TRBV28	14	NA	TRBJ1-2	CASSLFGTAYGYTF	TGTGCCAGCAGTTTATTTGGGACAGCCTATGGCTACACCTTC
NA	TRBV6-5	13	NA	TRBJ1-1	CASKYGVNTEAFF	TGTGCCAGCAAATACGGGGTGAACACTGAAGCTTTCTTT
NA	TRBV15	15	NA	TRBJ2-1	CATKGELGVSNEQFF	TGTGCCACCAAGGGCGAACTAGGGGTGAGCAATGAGCAGTTCTTC
TRBD1	TRBV19	16	NA	TRBJ2-5	CASSMGQGANQETQYF	TGTGCCAGTAGTATGGGACAGGGGGCGAACCAAGAGACCCAGTACTTC
TRBD1	TRBV15	15	once	TRBJ1-2	CATSRDLRQGYGYTF	TGTGCCACCAGCAGAGATCTTCGACAGGGATATGGCTACACCTTC